This entry is about one T cell receptor beta chain. The antigen is unknown. A second PCR of 7 to 11 cycles used a sample-barcoded 5' primer and a J-beta primer mix. A template-switch adaptor with 12 random nucleotides tagged each cDNA molecule. TCRdb re-called the 5' RACE reads through MiXCR, storing one row per CDR3 protein. Among nearly 800,000 distinct CDR3 sequences, roughly three fifths were seen once, and the ten largest hold 20% to 30%. This sample is drawn from a study of blood T cells in healthy people across ages. Study-wide results and caveats: Versus aged donors, long-lived donors had higher diversity and more naive CD4+ cells. Expanded clonotype changes were possibly confounded by unknown donor CMV status. Per-million-T-cell TCR beta diversity fell roughly linearly with age.

The V and J ends lost 1 base and 0 bases, in that order; junction bases with no gene match: 14. CDR1 is LGHNA, CDR2 YSLEER, per germline. The CDR3 runs to 20 residues. Sequencing was carried out using blood. The chain uses TRBV4-3 and TRBJ2-4; 8 positions agree with TRBD1. The clonotype originates from a man aged 40-55 years in good health. This chain's CDR3 is CASSQVPVLQGALAKNIQYF. CDR3 sequence (DNA): TGCGCCAGCAGCCAAGTACCAGTCCTCCAGGGGGCTTTAGCCAAAAACATTCAGTACTTC.